Each of the 5 T cell receptor beta chains below was sequenced from the same sample in a study of kidney transplant recipient with SARS-CoV-2 infection. One entry per CDR3 protein results from TCRdb running MiXCR on the reads. Of about 240,000 distinct CDR3 sequences listed, about 30% are singletons. This sample comprised a blood sample, obtained at baseline and on roughly day 110 from a kidney transplant recipient. These receptors came from a male patient aged 25 to 39 who had COVID-19 and was a kidney transplant recipient. Some T cells may be graft donor cells.

This clonotype showed up just a few times. The V and J genes are TRBV5-4 and TRBJ1-2; D is undetermined. Germline assignment: CDR1 SGHNT and CDR2 YYREEE (reference sequence). The CDR3 is 16 amino acids. Between the trimmed V and J ends, which lost 7 bases and 4 bases, there was a span of 23 bases. CDR3 bases: TGTGCCAGCGGATATTTCGTACCAGGAAAGACCTATGGCTACACCTTC. The encoded protein is CASGYFVPGKTYGYTF.

Note on this clonotype: Possible read error: a much larger clone is one base away. This chain uses TRBV25-1 with TRBJ1-2; unclear D gene. The CDR3 runs to 17 residues. The ends were cut back, 5 bases at V and 4 bases at J, with 23 bases in the middle. In germline, CDR1 is MGHDK, CDR2 SYGVNS. The CDR3 protein is CASSQLEELGMTYGYTF. In nucleotides, the CDR3 is TGTGCCAGCAGTCAACTTGAAGAACTGGGAATGACCTATGGCTACACCTTC.

As regards this clonotype: A far larger clone is one nucleotide away, so this likely arose from a read error. This chain joins TRBV4-1 and TRBJ2-4; D is uncertain. The closer fit of TRBJ2-1 to the DNA end suggests the J call may be wrong. The CDR3 consists of 16 residues. Germline loops: CDR1 MGHRA, CDR2 YSYEKL. CDR3 nucleotide sequence: TGCGCCAGCAGCCAAGCTAGGGCGAACTGGGTTTGGGAGCAGTTCTTC. It translates to CASSQARANWVWEQFF.

This clonotype was counted ten times or more. This sequence joins TRBV7-2 and TRBJ1-2; unclear D gene. Germline CDR1 SGHTA, CDR2 FQGNSA. Trimming cost V 3 bases and J 4 bases, with 21 bases left between them. This CDR3 has 17 amino acids. CDR3 nucleotides: TGTGCCAGCAGCTTTCACATCAGAGACGGAAAGACCTATGGCTACACCTTC. This codes for CASSFHIRDGKTYGYTF.

As regards this clonotype: A read error is possible here, since a much larger clone lies one base away. The gene calls are TRBV20-1 and TRBJ1-1; D gene ambiguous. The CDR3 runs 12 residues. Germline V lookup: CDR1 DFQATT, CDR2 SNEGSKA (reference sequence). DNA for the CDR3: TGCAATGCCCAGAAGTACGGGACTGAAGCTTTCTTT. It is translated as CNAQKYGTEAFF.